One and the same sample provided the 13 T cell receptor beta chains below, sequenced in a study of radiation and T cells in renal cell carcinoma. As to time point: blood 2 weeks post-SBRT. Treatment of the sample: 15 Gy SBRT to primary tumor, nephrectomy 4 weeks later. The protocol was immunoSEQ multiplex PCR, while the TCRdb copy is restricted to in-frame clones and leaves out a portion. The sample shows some 150,000 clones, approximately 86% of them seen only once. Sequencing was performed on blood, taken from a patient whose treatment included radiotherapy and nephrectomy. The receptors were sampled from a woman in her fifties or sixties with renal cell carcinoma.

The chain links TRBV9 to TRBJ1-3; D is perhaps TRBD1 (5 bases). CDR3 length equals 18 residues. V was cut by 0 bases and J by 0 bases, with 16 bases left in between. Germline values: CDR1 SGDLS, CDR2 YYNGEE. The CDR3 DNA sequence: TGTGCCAGCAGCGTAGGGGGGAGCAGGCCGTACTCTGGAAACACCATATATTTT. Protein sequence: CASSVGGSRPYSGNTIYF.

The J gene is TRBJ2-1, the V gene TRBV6-1; D remains unclear. This CDR3 has 13 residues. The germline V gene has CDR1 MNHNS and CDR2 SASEGT. V was cut by 11 bases and J by 4 bases, with 15 bases left in between. The CDR3 loop reads CASSSSQYNEQFF. In DNA, the CDR3 is TGTGCCTCTTCTAGTTCTCAATACAATGAGCAGTTCTTC.

The chain links TRBV11-2 to TRBJ2-5, with 13 bases fitting TRBD2. Trimming at V came to 6 bases and at J to 1 base, leaving 14 bases not matched to a gene. The CDR3 runs 19 residues. CDR1 and CDR2 from the germline V gene are SGHAT and FQNNGV. The DNA of the CDR3 is TGTGCCAGCAGGTCGGGAAAGGGACTAGCGGGGCCCTTCCAAGAGACCCAGTACTTC. It translates to CASRSGKGLAGPFQETQYF.

This chain connects TRBV5-1 to TRBJ2-6, with D maybe TRBD1 (6 bases). Germline-derived CDR1 and CDR2 are SGHRS and YFSETQ. This CDR3 region has 15 residues. With 4 bases removed from V and 2 bases from J, the gap between germline ends came to 10 bases. Here the CDR3 reads CASSTRTAGANVLTF. The CDR3 DNA follows: TGCGCCAGCAGCACCCGGACAGCTGGGGCCAACGTCCTGACTTTC.

The DNA for the CDR3 is TGTGCCAGCAGCCAATACGAGTACCAAGAGACCCAGTACTTC. Its translation is CASSQYEYQETQYF. The chain couples TRBV7-9 to TRBJ2-5; D is uncertain. Germline V gives CDR1 SEHNR, CDR2 FQNEAQ (reference sequence). There are 14 residues in the CDR3. V lost 5 bases and J 0 bases, leaving 10 bases between the germline ends.

The V and J genes are TRBV5-1 and TRBJ1-5, with TRBD1 matching 7 bases. The CDR3 is 14 residues long. Germline V gene data show CDR1 as SGHRS and CDR2 as YFSETQ. V shed 2 bases, J shed 3 bases, and the junction held 2 bases outside the gene matches. The CDR3 here is CASSLTGVNQPQHF. CDR3 bases: TGCGCCAGCAGCTTAACAGGGGTCAATCAGCCCCAGCATTTT.

This chain uses TRBV6-6 with TRBJ1-1; D gene unclear. V lost 5 bases and J lost 0, with 4 bases in between. Per the germline V gene, CDR1 is MNHNY and CDR2 is SVGAGI (reference sequence). The CDR3 has 12 residues. CDR3 in DNA: TGTGCCAGCAGTCGGGTGAACACTGAAGCTTTCTTT. Its protein is CASSRVNTEAFF.

The chain is built from TRBV6-1 and TRBJ2-7; 8 bases are shared with TRBD1. CDR1 and CDR2 from the germline V gene are MNHNS and SASEGT. Trimming cost V 5 bases and J 7 bases; bases outside gene matches: 13. The CDR3 consists of 15 residues. In DNA form, the CDR3 reads TGTGCCAGCAGTCCCCGGACAGGGAACGTTGGAGAGCAGTACTTC. It codes for CASSPRTGNVGEQYF.

This rearrangement joins TRBV7-2 to TRBJ1-1, with a weak D call TRBD1 (6 bases). The V and J ends lost 6 bases and 3 bases respectively, with 17 bases between them. The germline gives CDR1 SGHTA, CDR2 FQGNSA. The CDR3 is 15 amino acids. CDR3 sequence reads: CASRPQGGRDTEAFF. In DNA, the CDR3 is TGTGCCAGCAGACCCCAAGGGGGGAGGGACACTGAAGCTTTCTTT.

This clone showed up just a few times. The gene calls are TRBV30 and TRBJ1-1; D unresolved. This CDR3 is 13 amino acids long. The V and J ends lost 1 base and 4 bases respectively, with 10 bases between them. Looked up from germline, CDR1 is GTSNPN and CDR2 is SVGIG (reference sequence). CDR3 residues: CAWSGTASTEAFF. Here the CDR3 DNA reads TGTGCCTGGAGTGGAACAGCAAGCACTGAAGCTTTCTTT.

The chain employs TRBV15 and TRBJ1-2; 7 positions agree with TRBD1. Losses at the gene ends were 3 bases for V and 0 bases for J; bases not matched to a gene: 7. CDR3 length: 16 residues. Per the germline V gene, CDR1 is LNHNV and CDR2 is YYDKDF (reference sequence). The CDR3 protein is CATSREPGTANYGYTF. CDR3 DNA: TGTGCCACCAGCAGGGAACCCGGGACAGCTAACTATGGCTACACCTTC.

In this sample, this clone turned up once. The chain employs TRBV4-1 and TRBJ2-2; TRBD1 matches 7 bases. The trim removed 5 bases at V and 5 bases at J, leaving 5 bases unmatched. Germline V gives CDR1 MGHRA, CDR2 YSYEKL. There are 14 residues in the CDR3. The CDR3 protein is CASSWTGLTGELFF. As DNA, the CDR3 is TGCGCCAGCAGCTGGACAGGTTTAACCGGGGAGCTGTTTTTT.

V is TRBV7-9 and J is TRBJ1-6; 12 nucleotides line up with TRBD1. The junction had 6 bases not matched to a gene; V was cut back by 4 bases and J by 2 bases. This CDR3 region has 18 residues. Germline V lookup: CDR1 SEHNR, CDR2 FQNEAQ (reference sequence). CDR3 region: CASSSGQGAVPYNSPLHF. CDR3 DNA sequence: TGTGCCAGCAGCTCGGGACAGGGGGCAGTCCCCTATAATTCACCCCTCCACTTT. The full variable domain, its missing parts supplied by reference TRBV7-9 and TRBJ1-6, is DTGVSQNPRHKITKRGQNVTFRCDPISEHNRLYWYRQTLGQGPEFLTYFQNEAQLEKSRLLSDRFSAERPKGSFSTLEIQRTEQGDSAMYLCASSSGQGAVPYNSPLHFGNGTRLTVT.